The clone carrying this T cell receptor (beta chain) came up a few times. Antigen specificity is unknown. Germline V gene data show CDR1 as DFQATT and CDR2 as SNEGSKA (reference sequence). V lost 4 bases, J lost 5 bases, and 9 bases lay in between. CDR3 length: 12 residues. The data were obtained in a study of blood T cells in healthy people across ages. About the research overall: Per two T cells, about one barcoded beta molecule was captured through template switching. Study results and limitations: Relative to aged donors, long-lived donors carried more naive CD4+ cells and displayed higher diversity. Without sorted subsets, naive and antigen-experienced compartments could not be conclusively compared.

Total RNA amounts of at least 5 micrograms were extracted per sample. With a J-beta primer mix and a sample-barcoded 5' primer, a second PCR ran about 7 to 12 cycles. MiXCR was run by TCRdb on the 5' RACE reads, yielding one entry per CDR3 protein. The sample yields around 1,700,000 distinct CDR3 sequences, 28% seen once. The V call is TRBV20-1, the J call TRBJ2-1; D remains unclear. The sequence was obtained from a woman aged 25 to 39 in good health. The sequenced sample was blood. As DNA, the CDR3 is TGCAGTGCTAAAGGCTCAAACAATGAGCAGTTCTTC. This sequence encodes CSAKGSNNEQFF.